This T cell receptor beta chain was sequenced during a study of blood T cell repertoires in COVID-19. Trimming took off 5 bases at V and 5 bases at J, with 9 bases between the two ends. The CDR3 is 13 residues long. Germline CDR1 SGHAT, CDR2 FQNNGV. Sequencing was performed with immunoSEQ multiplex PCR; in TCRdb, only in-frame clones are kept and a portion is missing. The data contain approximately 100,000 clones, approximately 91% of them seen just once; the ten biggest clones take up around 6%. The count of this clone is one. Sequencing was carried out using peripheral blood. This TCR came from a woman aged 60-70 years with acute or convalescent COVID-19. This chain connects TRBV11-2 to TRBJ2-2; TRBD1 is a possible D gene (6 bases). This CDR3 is CASSPDRTGELFF. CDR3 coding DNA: TGTGCCAGCAGCCCCGACAGGACCGGGGAGCTGTTTTTT.